This entry lists 3 T cell receptor beta chains sequenced from one sample in a study of blood T cell repertoires in COVID-19. Some clones are missing from TCRdb's copy, which holds only in-frame ones; the method was immunoSEQ multiplex PCR. The sample holds 250,000 or so clones, 80% to 90% seen once. The sequenced material came from PBMCs or T cells enriched from blood (not recorded which). The receptors were gathered from a woman aged 45-65 years who had recovered from COVID-19.

The rearrangement joins TRBV12-3 or TRBV12-4 to TRBJ2-1, with a weak D call TRBD2 (6 bases). The V gene lost 1 base and the J gene lost 9 bases, with 10 bases spanning the gap. CDR3 size: 13 residues. The CDR3 region has the DNA TGTGCCAGCAGTTTAGGACTAGTAGGTGAGCAGTTCTTC. Translating gives CASSLGLVGEQFF.

The rearrangement links TRBV6-1 to TRBJ1-2; 10 positions agree with TRBD1. This CDR3 has 15 amino acids. V gave up 3 bases and J gave up 2 bases; unmatched junction bases: 3. The germline CDR1 and CDR2 sequences are MNHNS and SASEGT. This chain's CDR3 is CASSDPDRGNYGYTF. CDR3 in DNA: TGTGCCAGCAGTGACCCGGACAGGGGGAACTATGGCTACACCTTC.

In the case of this clone: One end of the junction fails to match germline, which may point to a read error. The genes are TRBV12-3 or TRBV12-4 and TRBJ2-7; 11 bases align to TRBD1. This CDR3 has 13 amino acids. The CDR3 loop is CASSLVRDRGVNF. The DNA for the CDR3 is TGTGCCAGCAGTTTAGTCCGGGACAGGGGGGTGAACTTC.